The clone carrying this T cell receptor beta chain has just one count. The sample belongs to a study of T cell changes during pregnancy in multiple sclerosis. The germline CDR1 and CDR2 sequences are MNHEY and SVGAGI. This CDR3 spans 14 amino acids. V dropped 4 bases and J dropped 4; count of bases not matched to a gene: 4. Method: immunoSEQ multiplex PCR; TCRdb's copy keeps in-frame clones and lacks some. This sample has 60,000 or so clones, with around 90% found just once. The chain links TRBV6-5 to TRBJ2-3; 8 bases map to TRBD2. The clonotype comes from a female donor in good health, enrolled as a control in a pregnancy study. Sequencing used CD4+ T cells from peripheral blood mononuclear cells, obtained after pregnancy. Here the CDR3 reads CASSLAGIPDTQYF. The CDR3 bases are TGTGCCAGCAGTTTAGCGGGGATTCCAGATACGCAGTATTTT.